This is a list of T cell receptor beta chains from one sample in a study of blood T cell repertoires in COVID-19. TCRdb keeps only in-frame clones here, not all; method: immunoSEQ multiplex PCR. The table has under 130,000 clones, roughly 87% seen once. Source material: peripheral blood. These receptors originate from a man between 45 and 60 years old with acute or convalescent COVID-19. The CDR3 runs from the conserved cysteine through the conserved F or W. The order of the fields is J gene, D gene, V gene, clone size, CDR3 DNA, CDR3 protein. The D gene is left open where the match is weak. Clone size is shown for a subset of rows, as once, few, many or a class of expanded clone.

TRBJ2-1	NA	TRBV20-1	NA	TGCAGTGCTAGTCCAGCGGAAAGGGAGATTTACAATGAGCAGTTCTTC	CSASPAEREIYNEQFF
TRBJ1-5	NA	TRBV6-5	NA	TGTGCCAGCAGCCCCAGCGATTATAGCAATCAGCCCCAGCATTTT	CASSPSDYSNQPQHF
TRBJ2-4	TRBD2	TRBV6-5	NA	TGTGCCAGCAGTTGGGAGGGATATGGCAAAAACATTCAGTACTTC	CASSWEGYGKNIQYF
TRBJ1-4	NA	TRBV27	few	TGTGCCAGCAGTCTACAGACAGGTGCCTCGGAAAAACTGTTTTTT	CASSLQTGASEKLFF
TRBJ2-7	NA	TRBV10-3	NA	TGTGCCATCAGGGACAAGGGTGGTAACCCAAGAAGATCCTACGAGCAGTACTTC	CAIRDKGGNPRRSYEQYF
TRBJ2-1	TRBD2	TRBV7-9	NA	TGTGCCAGCAGCTTAAGGACGGGAGGGAAAGGAGGCTCCTACAATGAGCAGTTCTTC	CASSLRTGGKGGSYNEQFF
TRBJ2-7	TRBD2	TRBV4-1	few	TGCGCCAGCAGCGAAGCGGGAGGCCTAGCCTACGAGCAGTACTTC	CASSEAGGLAYEQYF
TRBJ1-3	NA	TRBV5-1	NA	TGCGCCAGCAGCTACGGACAGCCGGGAGGCGGAAACACCATATATTTT	CASSYGQPGGGNTIYF
TRBJ1-2	TRBD1	TRBV18	few	TGTGCCAGCTCACCTATGGGACAGGGTGGTGGCTACACCTTC	CASSPMGQGGGYTF
TRBJ2-5	NA	TRBV27	once	TGTGCCAGCAGTCGACAGTACCAAGAGACCCAGTACTTC	CASSRQYQETQYF
TRBJ1-1	TRBD1	TRBV30	NA	TGTGCCTGGAGGCCCACGCTACAGGGGGCGCGGACTGAAGCTTTCTTT	CAWRPTLQGARTEAFF
TRBJ2-3	TRBD2	TRBV7-3	NA	TGTGCCAGCAGCTTAATGGGAGGGGGCACAGATACGCAGTATTTT	CASSLMGGGTDTQYF
TRBJ2-2	NA	TRBV19	NA	TGTGCCAGTACCCACTTCGGGGGAGACACCGGGGAGCTGTTTTTT	CASTHFGGDTGELFF
TRBJ1-1	NA	TRBV27	NA	TGTGCCAGTAAGTCTCAGGCGGGAGAAGCTTTCTTT	CASKSQAGEAFF
TRBJ2-5	TRBD1	TRBV5-1	NA	TGCGCCAGCAGCTCGACAGGGAGCCAAGAGACCCAGTACTTC	CASSSTGSQETQYF
TRBJ1-6	TRBD1	TRBV5-4	NA	TGTGCCAGCAGCTTGACAGGGGACAATTCACCCCTCCACTTT	CASSLTGDNSPLHF
TRBJ2-3	TRBD2	TRBV9	NA	TGTGCCAGCAGCGTAGGCGGGACTACTTACGATACGCAGTATTTT	CASSVGGTTYDTQYF
TRBJ2-7	NA	TRBV5-5	NA	TGTGCCAGCAGCCCCGCGAGTAGTTACGAGCAGTACTTC	CASSPASSYEQYF
TRBJ2-1	TRBD2	TRBV5-1	NA	TGCGCCAGCAGCAGAACTAGCGGGAGGGCCCTATCTACGGACAATGAGCAGTTCTTC	CASSRTSGRALSTDNEQFF
TRBJ2-1	TRBD2	TRBV19	NA	TGTGCCAGTAGCATTAGCGGGAGGTACAATGAGCAGTTCTTC	CASSISGRYNEQFF
TRBJ2-1	TRBD2	TRBV24-1	NA	TGTGCCACCAGTGAAAGACTAGCGCGTCGAAGCTCCTACAATGAGCAGTTCTTC	CATSERLARRSSYNEQFF
TRBJ2-7	TRBD2	TRBV4-2	NA	TGTGCCAGCAGCCAAGGGCTAGCGGGGGGCTACAGCTCCTACGAGCAGTACTTC	CASSQGLAGGYSSYEQYF
TRBJ2-1	TRBD2	TRBV3-1/TRBV3-2	NA	TGTGCCAGCAGCCAAGGGGGACTAGCGGGACTTAATGAGCAGTTCTTC	CASSQGGLAGLNEQFF
TRBJ2-5	NA	TRBV7-9	once	TGTGCCAGCAGACCACCGGGACTTGCTCAAGAGACCCAGTACTTC	CASRPPGLAQETQYF
TRBJ1-4	TRBD1	TRBV11-2	NA	TGTGCCAGCAGCTTAAGACAGGGAAATGAAAAACTGTTTTTT	CASSLRQGNEKLFF
TRBJ1-3	NA	TRBV6-5	NA	TGTGCCAGCAAACTCATCTCTGGAAACACCATATATTTT	CASKLISGNTIYF
TRBJ1-3	TRBD1	TRBV7-6	NA	TGTGCCAGCAGCTTACTCGACTGGGACAGCTACTCTGGAAACACCATATATTTT	CASSLLDWDSYSGNTIYF
TRBJ2-7	NA	TRBV6-6	few	TGTGCCAGCAGTGCTGACAGGACTGGGGACTACGAGCAGTACTTC	CASSADRTGDYEQYF
TRBJ2-2	TRBD2	TRBV5-1	NA	TGCGCCAGCAGCTCACTGACTAGCGGGATGAACACCGGGGAGCTGTTTTTT	CASSSLTSGMNTGELFF
TRBJ2-3	TRBD2	TRBV23-1	NA	TGCGCCAGCAGTCTACAAAGGGACGCAACTAGCGGGGGCCATCGCACAGATACGCAGTATTTT	CASSLQRDATSGGHRTDTQYF
TRBJ2-3	NA	TRBV10-1	NA	TGCGCCAGCAGGGACTCCACAGATACGCAGTATTTT	CASRDSTDTQYF
TRBJ1-2	TRBD1	TRBV9	NA	TGTGCCAGCAGCTCACAGGGGGCGCTCGACTATGGCTACACCTTC	CASSSQGALDYGYTF
TRBJ2-1	NA	TRBV30	few	TGTGCCTGGCAGCCCGGGACTTTCGATGAGCAGTTCTTC	CAWQPGTFDEQFF
TRBJ2-5	NA	TRBV15	NA	TGTGCCACCAGCAGGGCGGACGGGATCGGGACCCAGTACTTC	CATSRADGIGTQYF
TRBJ2-6	TRBD1	TRBV11-2	NA	TGTGCCAGCAGCCCCCTCGGGACAGTATCTGGGGCCAACGTCCTGACTTTC	CASSPLGTVSGANVLTF
TRBJ2-1	NA	TRBV7-3	NA	TGTGCCAGCAGCTCCGGACTGTTCAGCTCCTACAATGAGCAGTTCTTC	CASSSGLFSSYNEQFF
TRBJ1-4	NA	TRBV10-2	NA	TGCGCCAGCAGTGGCTGGGAGGTGCCTAATGAAAAACTGTTTTTT	CASSGWEVPNEKLFF
TRBJ1-2	NA	TRBV7-2	NA	TGTGCCAGCAGCTTAGAGGCACAACAGGCACTTAACTATGGCTACACCTTC	CASSLEAQQALNYGYTF
TRBJ2-2	TRBD2	TRBV18	NA	TGTGCCAGCTCACCACAGCGGGAGGGGACCGGGGAGCTGTTTTTT	CASSPQREGTGELFF
TRBJ1-2	NA	TRBV10-1	NA	TGCGCCAGCAGCCCAACAGGGAACTATGGCTACACCTTC	CASSPTGNYGYTF
TRBJ2-2	TRBD1	TRBV10-3	NA	TGTGCCATCGGGAACAGGGGTCCGAACACCGGGGAGCTGTTTTTT	CAIGNRGPNTGELFF
TRBJ1-6	NA	TRBV4-1	NA	TGCGCCAGCAGCCAAGATGGAGGTCTTAATTCACCCCTCCACTTT	CASSQDGGLNSPLHF
TRBJ2-7	NA	TRBV30	NA	TGTGCCTGCAAGGGGGAGGGGTACGAGCAGTACTTC	CACKGEGYEQYF
TRBJ2-1	NA	TRBV11-3	NA	TGTGCCAGTGGCCCTCGAACCTACAATGAGCAGTTCTTC	CASGPRTYNEQFF
TRBJ2-3	TRBD2	TRBV2	NA	TGTGCCAGCAGTGAATCGCTAGCGGGGGGCCCTAGCACAGATACGCAGTATTTT	CASSESLAGGPSTDTQYF
TRBJ1-5	NA	TRBV6-5	NA	TGTGCCAGCAGTTACGGTCAGGAAAATCAGCCCCAGCATTTT	CASSYGQENQPQHF
TRBJ2-3	NA	TRBV10-3	NA	TGTGCCATCAGTGATGAGGGAGGACTCACAGATACGCAGTATTTT	CAISDEGGLTDTQYF
TRBJ2-7	NA	TRBV15	NA	TGTGCCACCAGCAGGGGCAGGCAGGACTACGAGCAGTACTTC	CATSRGRQDYEQYF
TRBJ2-5	TRBD1	TRBV7-8	once	TGTGCCAGCAGCTCGGGACAGGGATACCAAGAGACCCAGTACTTC	CASSSGQGYQETQYF